This T cell receptor beta chain emerged from a study of blood T cell repertoires in COVID-19. Study at large: The United States, Italy and Spain were the sources of the acute and convalescent COVID-19 samples. In each case, the material was cDNA or gDNA derived from T cells, B-cell-depleted T cells, or PBMCs.

Sequenced by immunoSEQ multiplex PCR; TCRdb stores in-frame clones only, minus some. This table has almost 250,000 clones, more than 85% appearing once. Germline assignment: CDR1 MDHEN and CDR2 SYDVKM. Trimming removed 5 bases from V and 4 bases from J; junction bases left unmatched: 9. This CDR3 comprises 15 residues. A single count supports this clone. Everyone who took part was roughly 18 to 90 years old, and they came from some 23 US areas. The study counted Cohort 3 donors as recovered given two negative PCRs, clearance, or symptom resolution. The receptor was derived from a woman in her forties or fifties who had recovered from COVID-19. The chain joins TRBV28 to TRBJ2-7, with TRBD1 identical over 9 bases. Sequenced sample: PBMCs or T cells enriched from blood (not recorded which). The chain's CDR3 is CASSRKQGAAYEQYF. The CDR3 nucleotides read TGTGCCAGCAGTCGTAAACAGGGGGCGGCTTACGAGCAGTACTTC.